This T cell receptor (beta chain) originates from a study of blood T cell repertoires in COVID-19. V trimming: 0 bases; J trimming: 2 bases; junction bases outside the gene matches: 9. The germline V gene has CDR1 SGHRS and CDR2 YFSETQ. The CDR3 consists of 17 residues. Enrollment of patients from Seattle took place during active infection, with longitudinal follow-up. Assay used: immunoSEQ multiplex PCR; TCRdb lists only in-frame clones, some missing. The data contain roughly 130,000 clones, more than 90% of them singletons. Sequenced: peripheral blood. This receptor was obtained from a man in his 60s with COVID-19, enrolled during active disease. The J gene is TRBJ2-7, the V gene TRBV5-1, with 9 bases aligning to TRBD2. The CDR3 region is CASSLAKSGRRPYEQYF. For the CDR3, the DNA is TGCGCCAGCAGCTTGGCCAAGAGCGGGAGGCGCCCCTACGAGCAGTACTTC. The whole variable domain, filled in from reference TRBV5-1 and TRBJ2-7, reads KAGVTQTPRYLIKTRGQQVTLSCSPISGHRSVSWYQQTPGQGLQFLFEYFSETQRNKGNFPGRFSGRQFSNSRSEMNVSTLELGDSALYLCASSLAKSGRRPYEQYFGPGTRLTVT.